This entry concerns a single TCR beta chain. Its antigen is not identified. Generated by immunoSEQ multiplex PCR, the TCRdb table keeps only in-frame clones and is missing some. The sample shows roughly 190,000 clones, roughly 86% of them seen only once. The sample originates from a study of cytomegalovirus exposure and HLA in healthy donors. Study-level findings and limits: Among TCR beta chains, those listed as cytomegalovirus-associated numbered fewer than 200.

CDR1 and CDR2 from the germline V gene are SGHRS and YFSETQ. Trimming at V came to 4 bases and at J to 1 base, leaving 4 bases not matched to a gene. The length of the CDR3 is 14 residues. The chain recombines TRBV5-1 with TRBJ2-5; 7 bases are shared with TRBD1. The receptor's source is a woman aged 18-30 years in good health and CMV-seronegative. The sample taken for sequencing was PBMCs. CDR3 in DNA: TGCGCCAGCAGCAGGGGACAGCTCCAAGAGACCCAGTACTTC. Its translation is CASSRGQLQETQYF.